This T cell receptor beta chain was obtained from a study of blood T cell repertoires in COVID-19. This clone showed up just a few times. Some clones are missing from TCRdb's copy, which holds only in-frame ones; the method was immunoSEQ multiplex PCR. In the table there are around 250,000 clones, 65% to 90% of which are singletons. Germline V gene sequence: CDR1 KGHSH, CDR2 LQKENI. The CDR3 runs to 13 residues. The V end lost 1 base, the J end lost 5 bases, and 9 bases lay between the germline ends. This TCR was sampled from a woman between 50 and 59 years old with acute COVID-19. The specimen was PBMCs or T cells enriched from blood (not recorded which). The chain is built from TRBV18 and TRBJ2-7; tentatively, D is TRBD1 (5 bases). Here the CDR3 reads CASSPLQGNEQYF. DNA for the CDR3: TGTGCCAGCTCACCACTGCAGGGTAACGAGCAGTACTTC.